These 23 T cell receptor beta chains share one sample of origin, sequenced in a study of regulatory T cells in long-lasting Graves disease. The authors built TCR beta libraries using iRepertoire HTBI primers and Arm-PCR of CDR3 regions. TCRdb used MiXCR to reprocess the multiplex PCR reads, holding one entry per CDR3 protein. The sample has approximately 230,000 distinct CDR3 sequences; approximately 20% are singletons. Time point reported: newly diagnosed GD, antithyroid drugs for less than 3 months. PBMC-extracted RNA yielded the TCR library. The sample in question was peripheral blood mononuclear cells (PBMCs), obtained at new diagnosis, from a patient treated with antithyroid drugs. The receptors were sampled from a female donor with Graves disease.

Many counts were recorded for this clonotype. The chain joins TRBV15 to TRBJ1-1; perhaps TRBD1 as D (5 bases). The V end was cut by 2 bases, the J end by 8 bases, with 15 bases between. The CDR3 spans 14 residues. Germline V CDR1 and CDR2: LNHNV, YYDKDF (reference sequence). This CDR3 reads CATSRQGPGTEAFF. In DNA form, the CDR3 reads TGTGCCACCAGCAGACAAGGACCCGGGACGGAAGCTTTCTTT.

This clonotype has at least ten counts. The rearrangement uses TRBV2 and TRBJ2-5; TRBD1 is a possible D gene (6 bases). Looked up from germline, CDR1 is SNHLY and CDR2 is FYNNEI. The V end was cut by 7 bases, the J end by 4 bases, with 16 bases between. This CDR3 has 14 amino acids. Here the CDR3 reads CASKGGVGAETQYF. The CDR3 region has the DNA TGTGCCAGCAAAGGAGGAGTGGGGGCAGAGACCCAGTACTTC. The full variable domain, with the rest looked up from reference TRBV2 and TRBJ2-5, is EPEVTQTPSHQVTQMGQEVILRCVPISNHLYFYWYRQILGQKVEFLVSFYNNEISEKSEIFDDQFSVERPDGSNFTLKIRSTKLEDSAMYFCASKGGVGAETQYFGPGTRLLVL.

This clonotype appeared many times. This chain connects TRBV3-1 to TRBJ1-1, with 7 bases matching TRBD1. CDR1 and CDR2 from the germline V gene are LGHDT and YNNKEL (reference sequence). This CDR3 comprises 13 residues. V lost 5 bases to trimming and J lost 2 bases; unmatched junction nucleotides: 2. The CDR3 here is CASSNRGNTEAFF. The CDR3, as DNA: TGTGCCAGCAGCAACAGGGGTAACACTGAAGCTTTCTTT. The full variable domain, its missing parts supplied by reference TRBV3-1 and TRBJ1-1, is DTAVSQTPKYLVTQMGNDKSIKCEQNLGHDTMYWYKQDSKKFLKIMFSYNNKELIINETVPNRFSPKSPDKAHLNLHINSLELGDSAVYFCASSNRGNTEAFFGQGTRLTVV.

This clonotype has a count of ten or more. The rearrangement uses TRBV6-2 or TRBV6-3 and TRBJ2-1; D is uncertain. Germline loops: CDR1 MNHEY, CDR2 SVGEGT. The CDR3 sequence is 13 residues long. Trimming left V 5 bases short and J 6 bases short, with 11 bases between. The chain's CDR3 is CASSTLTSNEQFF. The CDR3 nucleotides are TGTGCCAGCAGTACGTTAACGTCCAATGAGCAGTTCTTC.

This clonotype was picked up many times. V is TRBV3-1 and J is TRBJ2-3, with a weak D call TRBD2 (6 bases). Trimming removed 2 bases from V and 4 bases from J, with 10 bases in between. The CDR3 totals 14 residues. CDR1 and CDR2 (germline): LGHDT, YNNKEL (reference sequence). Written as DNA, the CDR3 is TGTGCCAGCAGCCAAAAGGGACTTTCAGATACGCAGTATTTT. Translated, it gives CASSQKGLSDTQYF.

The chain combines TRBV28 with TRBJ2-7; 9 bases are shared with TRBD1. Germline V gene lookup returns CDR1 MDHEN and CDR2 SYDVKM. The CDR3 loop spans 14 amino acids. With 9 bases clipped from V and 3 bases from J, the junction kept 9 bases outside the gene matches. CDR3 sequence reads: CARETGTGNYEQYF. The CDR3 DNA reads TGTGCCAGAGAGACCGGGACAGGGAACTACGAGCAGTACTTC.

This clonotype was observed many times. The rearrangement joins TRBV28 to TRBJ2-7, with D tentatively TRBD1 (6 bases). This CDR3 contains 16 residues. The ends were cut back, 6 bases at V and 7 bases at J, with 25 bases in the middle. Germline V CDR1 and CDR2: MDHEN, SYDVKM. The CDR3 loop reads CASRAGWGRGFGEQYF. The CDR3 bases are TGTGCCAGCAGGGCCGGTTGGGGCAGGGGTTTCGGGGAGCAGTACTTC. Filled out from reference TRBV28 and TRBJ2-7, the complete variable domain reads DVKVTQSSRYLVKRTGEKVFLECVQDMDHENMFWYRQDPGLGLRLIYFSYDVKMKEKGDIPEGYSVSREKKERFSLILESASTNQTSMYLCASRAGWGRGFGEQYFGPGTRLTVT.

At least ten counts were recorded for this clonotype. V usage is TRBV10-3 and J usage is TRBJ1-1; TRBD1 is a possible D gene (5 bases). V was pared by 8 bases and J by 1 base, with 11 bases between. CDR1 and CDR2 (germline): ENHRY, SYGVKD. The CDR3 contains 13 residues. The CDR3, as DNA: TGTGCCATCGGGGGGGATCAGAACACTGAAGCTTTCTTT. Its protein is CAIGGDQNTEAFF.

This clonotype was observed at least ten times. The gene calls are TRBV20-1 and TRBJ2-1, with 12 bases fitting TRBD2. Germline CDR1 reads DFQATT; CDR2 reads SNEGSKA (reference sequence). V shed 6 bases, J shed 5 bases, and the junction held 8 bases outside the gene matches. The CDR3 contains 15 residues. The CDR3 nucleotides read TGCAGTGCCTCCCCTAGCGGGAGGGCCCACAATGAGCAGTTCTTC. Its protein product is CSASPSGRAHNEQFF.

This clonotype was recorded at least ten times. V usage is TRBV6-1 and J usage is TRBJ1-2; the match to TRBD1 covers 7 bases. Trimming cost V 4 bases and J 8 bases; bases outside gene matches: 7. Germline-derived CDR1 and CDR2 are MNHNS and SASEGT. The CDR3 spans 13 residues. The CDR3 here is CASSATGLRGYTF. The DNA for the CDR3 is TGTGCCAGCAGTGCGACAGGGCTCAGGGGCTACACCTTC.

The sample holds a few counts of this clonotype. With a much larger clone just one base away, this may be a read error. V is TRBV11-2 and J is TRBJ1-1; 11 bases match TRBD1. The germline V gene has CDR1 SGHAT and CDR2 FQNNGV. This CDR3 is built from 15 residues. V shed 0 bases, J shed 6 bases, and the junction held 3 bases outside the gene matches. The CDR3 protein is CASSLDRGQGAEAFF. The CDR3 DNA reads TGTGCCAGCAGCTTAGATCGGGGACAGGGGGCTGAAGCTTTCTTT.

This clonotype was seen a handful of times. V and J are TRBV6-2 or TRBV6-3 and TRBJ2-5, with a weak D call TRBD2 (5 bases). This CDR3 has 15 residues. The V end was cut by 2 bases, the J end by 1 base, with 11 bases between. Germline lookup yields CDR1 MNHEY and CDR2 SVGEGT. The CDR3 coding sequence is TGTGCCAGCAGTTACACTCCGGGGAGCCAAGAGACCCAGTACTTC. Translated, it gives CASSYTPGSQETQYF.

In its sample, this clonotype was seen many times. This clone may be a read error of a much larger clone one base away. CDR3 in DNA: TGTGCCAGCAGCAACAGGGTCTCCTACGATCAGTACTTC. It encodes CASSNRVSYDQYF. The chain carries TRBV28 and TRBJ2-7, with D possibly TRBD1 on 6 matching bases. The CDR3 spans 13 residues. CDR1 is MDHEN, CDR2 SYDVKM, per germline.

This clonotype was recorded at least ten times. The rearrangement uses TRBV4-2 and TRBJ1-1; 7 bases match TRBD1. V lost 0 bases and J lost 1; bases outside the gene matches: 5. Germline values: CDR1 LGHNA, CDR2 YNFKEQ. The CDR3 is made up of 16 amino acids. CDR3 loop: CASSQEGGGANTEAFF. In nucleotides, the CDR3 is TGTGCCAGCAGCCAAGAAGGGGGCGGCGCGAACACTGAAGCTTTCTTT.

This clonotype appeared many times. This chain connects TRBV2 to TRBJ2-7; tentatively, D is TRBD1 (5 bases). The ends were cut back, 3 bases at V and 0 bases at J, with 9 bases in the middle. Looked up from germline, CDR1 is SNHLY and CDR2 is FYNNEI. The CDR3 totals 14 residues. CDR3 loop: CASSDRAGSYEQYF. The CDR3 nucleotides read TGTGCCAGCAGTGACAGGGCAGGCTCCTACGAGCAGTACTTC.

This clonotype was seen ten or more times. This chain connects TRBV20-1 to TRBJ2-3; 12 nucleotides align to TRBD2. The CDR3 contains 14 residues. Trimming removed 1 base from V and 6 bases from J; junction bases left unmatched: 2. Germline-derived CDR1 and CDR2 are DFQATT and SNEGSKA (reference sequence). This CDR3 is CSARGTSGTDTQYF. CDR3 coding DNA: TGCAGTGCTAGAGGGACTAGCGGGACGGATACGCAGTATTTT.

This clonotype has a count of ten or more. The genes are TRBV7-3 and TRBJ2-5; D is undetermined. With 6 bases removed from V and 1 base from J, the gap between germline ends came to 9 bases. The CDR3 totals 13 residues. From germline, CDR1 is SGHTA and CDR2 FQGTGA. The CDR3 sequence: CASSRGFQETQYF. CDR3 coding DNA: TGTGCCAGCAGTAGAGGCTTCCAAGAGACCCAGTACTTC. Variable domain in full (rest from reference TRBV7-3 and TRBJ2-5): GAGVSQTPSNKVTEKGKYVELRCDPISGHTALYWYRQSLGQGPEFLIYFQGTGAADDSGLPNDRFFAVRPEGSVSTLKIQRTERGDSAVYLCASSRGFQETQYFGPGTRLLVL.

Ten or more counts support this clonotype. This chain links TRBV27 with TRBJ1-2, with TRBD1 as a possible D gene (5 bases). Germline V gene data show CDR1 as MNHEY and CDR2 as SMNVEV (reference sequence). The CDR3 is 17 amino acids. The V gene lost 0 bases and the J gene lost 1 base, with 15 bases spanning the gap. DNA for the CDR3: TGTGCCAGCAGTTTATCGACGGGGCGCTGGAGTAACTATGGCTACACCTTC. This encodes CASSLSTGRWSNYGYTF.

This clonotype was recorded many times. The chain recombines TRBV11-2 with TRBJ1-1, with D uncertain. This CDR3 spans 12 amino acids. Trimming cost V 1 base and J 1 base, with 1 base left between them. Germline CDR1 SGHAT, CDR2 FQNNGV. The CDR3 loop reads CASSLANTEAFF. As DNA, the CDR3 is TGTGCCAGCAGCTTAGCGAACACTGAAGCTTTCTTT.

This clonotype appeared a few times. The genes are TRBV19 and TRBJ1-1; D is unclear. The CDR3 has 13 residues. V was trimmed by 10 bases and J by 0 bases, leaving 12 bases between them. Germline loops: CDR1 LNHDA, CDR2 SQIVND (reference sequence). CDR3 residues: CATRSTLNTEAFF. The CDR3 coding sequence is TGTGCCACCCGGAGTACGTTGAACACTGAAGCTTTCTTT.

This clonotype was found many times. V is TRBV5-5 and J is TRBJ1-5; D remains ambiguous. Germline values: CDR1 SGHKS, CDR2 YYEKEE (reference sequence). Between the trimmed V and J ends, which lost 4 bases and 4 bases, there was a span of 12 bases. The CDR3 runs 14 residues. In DNA, the CDR3 is TGTGCCAGCAGCACAACAGTACAGAATCAGCCCCAGCATTTT. Protein: CASSTTVQNQPQHF.

This clonotype has a count of ten or more. V gene TRBV28 combines with J gene TRBJ1-4, with 9 bases matching TRBD1. The CDR3 extends over 16 amino acids. From germline, CDR1 is MDHEN and CDR2 SYDVKM. The V gene end was trimmed by 5 bases and the J gene end by 7 bases; junction bases not matched to a gene: 11. This chain's CDR3 is CASSTMGGTGFEKLFF. The CDR3 coding sequence is TGTGCCAGCAGTACTATGGGGGGGACAGGGTTTGAAAAACTGTTTTTT.

In its sample, this clonotype was seen many times. At one end, the junction sequence differs from germline, possibly due to a read error. J is TRBJ2-1 and V is TRBV5-1; no clear D. The CDR3 spans 12 residues. Germline V gene sequence: CDR1 SGHRS, CDR2 YFSETQ. CDR3 nucleotide sequence: TGTGCCAGCAGCTTGAACTACAATGAGCAGTTCTTC. This gives the protein CASSLNYNEQFF.